This section outlines one T cell receptor beta chain sequence together with its context. Its antigen is not known. This sample is drawn from a study of cytomegalovirus exposure and HLA in healthy donors. The study, taken as a whole, reports: On later analysis, the bulk of CMV-associated TCR beta chains appeared to be HLA-restricted. Another analysis was done later, and it associated around 17,000 TCR beta sequences with HLA alleles at 0.05 false discovery rate.

The primer mix had 60 Vbeta and 13 Jbeta primers. Sequenced by immunoSEQ multiplex PCR; TCRdb stores in-frame clones only, minus some. The data show approximately 65,000 clones, 55% to 75% seen once. The germline gives CDR1 SEHNR, CDR2 FQNEAQ (reference sequence). The CDR3 is 13 residues long. V lost 5 bases and J lost 6, with 14 bases in between. Donors were ostensibly healthy at sampling, although undocumented immune exposures were probable. The rearrangement links TRBV7-9 to TRBJ2-7; possible D gene TRBD2, 5 bases. The sequenced material came from PBMCs. The TCR was taken from a man aged 35 to 55 in good health and CMV-seropositive. Here the CDR3 reads CASSRDWLGEQYF. The DNA for the CDR3 is TGTGCCAGCAGCCGGGATTGGTTGGGCGAGCAGTACTTC.